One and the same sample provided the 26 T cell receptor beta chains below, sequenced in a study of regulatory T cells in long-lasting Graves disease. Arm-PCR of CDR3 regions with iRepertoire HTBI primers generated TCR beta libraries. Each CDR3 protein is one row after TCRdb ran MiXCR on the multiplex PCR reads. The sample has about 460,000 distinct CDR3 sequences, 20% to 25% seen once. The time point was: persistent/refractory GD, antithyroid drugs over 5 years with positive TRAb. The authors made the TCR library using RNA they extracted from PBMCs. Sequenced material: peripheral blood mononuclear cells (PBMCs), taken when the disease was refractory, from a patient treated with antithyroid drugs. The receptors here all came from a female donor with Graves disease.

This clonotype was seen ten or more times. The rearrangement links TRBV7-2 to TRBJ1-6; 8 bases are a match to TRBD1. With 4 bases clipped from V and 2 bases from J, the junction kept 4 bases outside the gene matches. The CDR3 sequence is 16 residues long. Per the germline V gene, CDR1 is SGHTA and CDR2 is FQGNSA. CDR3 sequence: CASSSPDRAYNSPLHF. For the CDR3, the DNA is TGTGCCAGCAGCTCACCGGACAGGGCCTATAATTCACCCCTCCACTTT.

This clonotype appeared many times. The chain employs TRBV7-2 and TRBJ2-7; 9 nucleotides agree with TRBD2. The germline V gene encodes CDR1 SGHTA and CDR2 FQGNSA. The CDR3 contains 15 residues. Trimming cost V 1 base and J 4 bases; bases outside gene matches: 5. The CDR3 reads CASSLGVAGVYEQYF. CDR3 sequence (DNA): TGTGCCAGCAGCTTAGGCGTAGCGGGAGTTTACGAGCAGTACTTC.

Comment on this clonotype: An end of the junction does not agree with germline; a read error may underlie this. The CDR3 coding sequence is TGTGCCAGCTCAACCGGGCCCTCCAACGAGCAGTACTTC. Translation gives CASSTGPSNEQYF. The chain links TRBV18 to TRBJ2-7; D is undetermined. Germline CDR1 reads KGHSH; CDR2 reads LQKENI. The CDR3 extends over 13 amino acids.

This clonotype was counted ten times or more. The CDR3 nucleotides read TGTGCCAGCAGTCAAATCTTCACGGTACTAGCCAAAAACATTCAGTACTTC. Protein: CASSQIFTVLAKNIQYF. V and J are TRBV6-2 or TRBV6-3 and TRBJ2-4; D remains ambiguous. The length of the CDR3 is 17 residues. The V end was cut by 5 bases, the J end by 0 bases, with 17 bases between. Germline V gene data show CDR1 as MNHEY and CDR2 as SVGEGT.

The CDR3 nucleotides are TGCAGCGCCCGCGCGGGGTCGAGGATTTACACTGAAGCTTTCTTT. Its protein product is CSARAGSRIYTEAFF. The chain links TRBV29-1 to TRBJ1-1; D ambiguous. Trimming left V 7 bases short and J 3 bases short, with 21 bases between. CDR3 size: 15 residues. Germline V CDR1 and CDR2: SQVTM, ANQGSEA.

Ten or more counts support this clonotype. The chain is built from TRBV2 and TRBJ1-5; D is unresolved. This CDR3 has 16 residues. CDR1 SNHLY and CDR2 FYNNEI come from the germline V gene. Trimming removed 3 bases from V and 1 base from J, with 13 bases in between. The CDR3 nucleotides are TGTGCCAGCAGTGATGGGCAGGCGGGAAGCAATCAGCCCCAGCATTTT. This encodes CASSDGQAGSNQPQHF.

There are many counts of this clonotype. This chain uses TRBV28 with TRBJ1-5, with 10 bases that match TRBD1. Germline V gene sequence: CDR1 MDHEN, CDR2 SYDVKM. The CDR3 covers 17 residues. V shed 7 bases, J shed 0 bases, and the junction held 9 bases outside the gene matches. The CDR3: CASILRQGAVSNQPQHF. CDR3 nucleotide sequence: TGTGCCAGCATTCTAAGACAGGGGGCAGTTAGCAATCAGCCCCAGCATTTT.

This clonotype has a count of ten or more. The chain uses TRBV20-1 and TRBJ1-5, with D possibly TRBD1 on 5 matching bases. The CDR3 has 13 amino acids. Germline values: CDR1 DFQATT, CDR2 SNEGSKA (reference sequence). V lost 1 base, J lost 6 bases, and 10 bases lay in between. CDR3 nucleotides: TGCAGTGCTAGAGGGGGGATCGGTCAGCCCCAGCATTTT. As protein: CSARGGIGQPQHF.

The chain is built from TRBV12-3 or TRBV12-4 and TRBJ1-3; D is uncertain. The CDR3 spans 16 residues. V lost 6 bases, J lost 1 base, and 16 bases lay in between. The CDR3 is CASSQIGVRSGNTIYF. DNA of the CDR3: TGTGCCAGCAGCCAAATCGGGGTTCGGTCTGGAAACACCATATATTTT.

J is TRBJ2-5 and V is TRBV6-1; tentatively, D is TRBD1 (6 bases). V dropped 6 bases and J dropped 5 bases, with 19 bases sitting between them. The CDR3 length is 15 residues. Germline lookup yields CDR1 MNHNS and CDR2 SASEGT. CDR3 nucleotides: TGTGCCAGCAGCCGCACACGACAGGATACGGAGACCCAGTACTTC. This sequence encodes CASSRTRQDTETQYF.

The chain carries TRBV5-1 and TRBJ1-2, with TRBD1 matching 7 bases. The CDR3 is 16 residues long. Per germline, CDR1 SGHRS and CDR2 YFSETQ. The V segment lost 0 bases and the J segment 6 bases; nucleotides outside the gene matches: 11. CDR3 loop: CASSLVGTDREDGYTF. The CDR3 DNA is TGCGCCAGCAGCTTGGTGGGTACCGACAGGGAAGATGGCTACACCTTC.

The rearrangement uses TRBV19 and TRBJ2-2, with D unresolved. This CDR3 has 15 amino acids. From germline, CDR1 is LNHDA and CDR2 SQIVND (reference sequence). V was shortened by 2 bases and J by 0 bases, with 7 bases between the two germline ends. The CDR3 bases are TGTGCCAGTAGTATACAGGAAGCGAACACCGGGGAGCTGTTTTTT. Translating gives CASSIQEANTGELFF.

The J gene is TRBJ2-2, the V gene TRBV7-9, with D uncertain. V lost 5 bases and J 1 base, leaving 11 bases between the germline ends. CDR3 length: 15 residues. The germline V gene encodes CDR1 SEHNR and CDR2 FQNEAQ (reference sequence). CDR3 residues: CASSAPRVNTGELFF. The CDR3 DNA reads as TGTGCCAGCAGCGCGCCTCGGGTGAACACCGGGGAGCTGTTTTTT.

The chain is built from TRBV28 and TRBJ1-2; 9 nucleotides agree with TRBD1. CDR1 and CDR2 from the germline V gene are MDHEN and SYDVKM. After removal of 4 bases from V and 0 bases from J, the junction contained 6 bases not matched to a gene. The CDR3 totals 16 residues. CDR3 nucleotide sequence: TGTGCCAGCAGTTCCCCACAGGGGGCGCCTAACTATGGCTACACCTTC. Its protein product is CASSSPQGAPNYGYTF.

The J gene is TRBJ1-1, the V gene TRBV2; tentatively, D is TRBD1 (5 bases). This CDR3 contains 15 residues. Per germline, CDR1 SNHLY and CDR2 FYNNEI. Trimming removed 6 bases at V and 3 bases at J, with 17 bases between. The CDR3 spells CASSLARVGDTEAFF. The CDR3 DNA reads TGTGCCAGCAGCTTAGCAAGGGTGGGGGACACTGAAGCTTTCTTT.

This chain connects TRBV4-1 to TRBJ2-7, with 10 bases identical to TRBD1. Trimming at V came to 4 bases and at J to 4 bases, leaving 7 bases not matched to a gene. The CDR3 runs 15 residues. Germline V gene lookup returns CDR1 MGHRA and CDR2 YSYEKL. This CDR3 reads CASSLGGGQGYEQYF. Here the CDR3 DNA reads TGCGCCAGCAGCCTTGGGGGGGGACAGGGGTACGAGCAGTACTTC.

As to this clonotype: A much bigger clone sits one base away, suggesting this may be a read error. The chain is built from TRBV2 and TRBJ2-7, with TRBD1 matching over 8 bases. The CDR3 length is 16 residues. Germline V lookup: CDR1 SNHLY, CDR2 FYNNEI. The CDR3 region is CVSSEAQGAHIYEQYF. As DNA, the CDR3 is TGTGTCAGCAGTGAAGCGCAGGGGGCCCATATCTACGAGCAGTACTTC.

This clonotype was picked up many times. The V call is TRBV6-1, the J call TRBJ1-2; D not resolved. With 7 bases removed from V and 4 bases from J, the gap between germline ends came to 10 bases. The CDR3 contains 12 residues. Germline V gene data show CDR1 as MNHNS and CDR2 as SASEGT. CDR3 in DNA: TGTGCCAGCATGGGAGAAGGCTATGGCTACACCTTC. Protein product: CASMGEGYGYTF.

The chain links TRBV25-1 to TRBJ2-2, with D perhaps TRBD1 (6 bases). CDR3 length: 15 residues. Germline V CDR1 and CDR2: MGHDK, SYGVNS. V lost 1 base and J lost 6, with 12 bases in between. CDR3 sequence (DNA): TGTGCCAGCAGTGAATTCAGGGGTCGGGCCGGGGAGCTGTTTTTT. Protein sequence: CASSEFRGRAGELFF.

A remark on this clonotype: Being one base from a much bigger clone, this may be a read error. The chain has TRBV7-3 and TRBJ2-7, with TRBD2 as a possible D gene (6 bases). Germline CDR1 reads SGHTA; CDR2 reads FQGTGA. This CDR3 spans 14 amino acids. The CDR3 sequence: CASSRGGSSYEQHF. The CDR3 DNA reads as TGTGCCAGCAGTCGGGGAGGTTCCTCCTACGAGCAGCACTTC. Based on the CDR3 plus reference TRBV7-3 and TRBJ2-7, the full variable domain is GAGVSQTPSNKVTEKGKYVELRCDPISGHTALYWYRQSLGQGPEFLIYFQGTGAADDSGLPNDRFFAVRPEGSVSTLKIQRTERGDSAVYLCASSRGGSSYEQHFGPGTRLTVT.

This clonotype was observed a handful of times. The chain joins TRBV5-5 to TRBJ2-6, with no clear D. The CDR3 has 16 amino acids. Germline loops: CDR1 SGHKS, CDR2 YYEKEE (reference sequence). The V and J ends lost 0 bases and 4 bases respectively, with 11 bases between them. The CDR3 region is CASSLEGLRGANVLTF. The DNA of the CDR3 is TGTGCCAGCAGCTTGGAGGGTCTTAGAGGGGCCAACGTCCTGACTTTC.

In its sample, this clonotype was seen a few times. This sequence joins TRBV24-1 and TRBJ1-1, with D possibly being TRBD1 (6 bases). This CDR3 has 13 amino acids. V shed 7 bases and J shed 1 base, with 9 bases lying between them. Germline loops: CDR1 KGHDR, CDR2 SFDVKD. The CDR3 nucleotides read TGTGCCACCAGATGGACAGAGAACACTGAAGCTTTCTTT. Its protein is CATRWTENTEAFF.

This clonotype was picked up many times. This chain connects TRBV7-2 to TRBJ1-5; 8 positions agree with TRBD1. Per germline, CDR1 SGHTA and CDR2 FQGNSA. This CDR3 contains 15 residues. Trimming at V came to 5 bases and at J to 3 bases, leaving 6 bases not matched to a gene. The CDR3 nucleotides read TGTGCCAGCAGCCTGTCGACAGGGGTCAATCAGCCCCAGCATTTT. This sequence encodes CASSLSTGVNQPQHF.

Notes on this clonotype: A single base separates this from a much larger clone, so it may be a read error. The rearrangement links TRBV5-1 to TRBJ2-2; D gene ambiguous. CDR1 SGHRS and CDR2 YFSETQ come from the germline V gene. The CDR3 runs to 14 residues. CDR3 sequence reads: CASGLGSNTGELFF. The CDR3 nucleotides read TGCGCCAGCGGCTTGGGGTCGAACACCGGGGAGCTGTTTTTT.

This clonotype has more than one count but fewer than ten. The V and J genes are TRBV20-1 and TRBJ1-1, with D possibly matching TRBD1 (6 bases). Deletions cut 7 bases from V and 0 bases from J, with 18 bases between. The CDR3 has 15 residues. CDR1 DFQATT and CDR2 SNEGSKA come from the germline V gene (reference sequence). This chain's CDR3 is CSVQKTGDMNTEAFF. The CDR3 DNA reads TGCAGTGTTCAGAAGACAGGCGATATGAACACTGAAGCTTTCTTT.

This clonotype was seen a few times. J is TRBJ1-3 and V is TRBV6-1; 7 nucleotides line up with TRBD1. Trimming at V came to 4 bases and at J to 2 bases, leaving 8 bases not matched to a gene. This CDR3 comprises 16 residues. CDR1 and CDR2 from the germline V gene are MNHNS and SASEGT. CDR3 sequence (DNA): TGTGCCAGCAGTGCTGGGACAGCCCGAGCTGGAAACACCATATATTTT. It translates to CASSAGTARAGNTIYF.